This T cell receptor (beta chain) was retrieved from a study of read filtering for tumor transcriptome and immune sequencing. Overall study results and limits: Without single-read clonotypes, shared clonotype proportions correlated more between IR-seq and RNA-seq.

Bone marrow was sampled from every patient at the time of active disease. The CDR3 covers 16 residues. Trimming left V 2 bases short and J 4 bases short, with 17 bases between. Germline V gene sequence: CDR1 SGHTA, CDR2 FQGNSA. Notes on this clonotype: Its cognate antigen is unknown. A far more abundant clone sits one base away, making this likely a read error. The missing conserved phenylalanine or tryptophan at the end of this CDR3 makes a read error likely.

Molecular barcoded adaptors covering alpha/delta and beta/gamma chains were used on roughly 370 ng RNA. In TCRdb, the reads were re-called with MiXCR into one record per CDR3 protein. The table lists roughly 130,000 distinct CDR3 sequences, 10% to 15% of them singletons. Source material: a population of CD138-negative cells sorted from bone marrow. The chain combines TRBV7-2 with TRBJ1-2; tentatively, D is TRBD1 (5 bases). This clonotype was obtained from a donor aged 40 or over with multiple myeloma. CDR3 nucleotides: TGTGCCAGCAGCTTAATCGTTTGGGGCACATCCTATGGCTACACCCTC. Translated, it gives CASSLIVWGTSYGYTL.